The clone carrying this TCR beta chain was seen repeatedly, ten times or more. The sample is drawn from a study of T cells in Graves' hyperthyroidism and ophthalmopathy. The V gene end was trimmed by 6 bases and the J gene end by 4 bases; junction bases not matched to a gene: 4. The CDR3 covers 14 residues. Germline-derived CDR1 and CDR2 are LNHDA and SQIVND (reference sequence). TCR beta CDR3 region amplification was performed from RNA transcripts. When the TCR CDR3 underwent first-round RT-PCR, the HTBI primer set was used. TCRdb re-derived calls from the multiplex PCR reads in MiXCR, one entry per CDR3 protein. The table shows almost 500,000 distinct CDR3 sequences, with about 22% occurring only once.

The material sequenced was blood. The receptor comes from a woman between 65 and 79 years old with Graves' ophthalmopathy. The genes are TRBV19 and TRBJ2-5; 11 positions match TRBD1. Here the CDR3 reads CASRDRGRGETQYF. The CDR3, as DNA: TGTGCCAGTAGGGACAGGGGGCGTGGAGAGACCCAGTACTTC.